These T cell receptor beta chains were read from a single sample in a study of shared clonotypes between healthy human individuals. Generated by immunoSEQ multiplex PCR, the TCRdb table keeps only in-frame clones and is missing some. Here the sample spans millions of clones, 90% to 95% being singletons. Specimen: naive CD4+ T cells sorted from blood. All receptors derive from a man in his late teens or twenties in good health. Each CDR3 is given with its conserved first and last residue. Each record gives: J gene, V gene, CDR3 protein.

j_gene: TRBJ2-7
v_gene: TRBV5-1
CDR3aa: CASRPAVIDYEQYF

j_gene: TRBJ2-5
v_gene: TRBV18
CDR3aa: CASSPSVTMGETQYF

j_gene: TRBJ2-1
v_gene: TRBV7-2
CDR3aa: CASSLAAGAGGYNEQFF

j_gene: TRBJ1-1
v_gene: TRBV30
CDR3aa: CAWSRGSGTEAFF

j_gene: TRBJ1-2
v_gene: TRBV6-6
CDR3aa: CASTDGTGHYGYTF

j_gene: TRBJ1-5
v_gene: TRBV4-1
CDR3aa: CASSQRAGNNQPQHF

j_gene: TRBJ1-1
v_gene: TRBV9
CDR3aa: CASSPRSLATEAFF

j_gene: TRBJ1-2
v_gene: TRBV6-1
CDR3aa: CASTLAGLSGYTF

j_gene: TRBJ2-7
v_gene: TRBV10-3
CDR3aa: CAISSGTGSSYEQYF

j_gene: TRBJ2-5
v_gene: TRBV6-6
CDR3aa: CASTPRRLQETQYF

j_gene: TRBJ2-7
v_gene: TRBV5-1
CDR3aa: CASSLIVGGAYEQYF

j_gene: TRBJ2-7
v_gene: TRBV7-9
CDR3aa: CASSLAGGNEQYF

j_gene: TRBJ2-1
v_gene: TRBV2
CDR3aa: CASSEGTSGVNEQFF

j_gene: TRBJ2-7
v_gene: TRBV5-6
CDR3aa: CASSRLTGDPSYEQYF

j_gene: TRBJ2-1
v_gene: TRBV19
CDR3aa: CASSIDTGTRYNEQFF

j_gene: TRBJ2-3
v_gene: TRBV5-1
CDR3aa: CASSGGQNTDTQYF

j_gene: TRBJ2-1
v_gene: TRBV15
CDR3aa: CATSERALNEQFF

j_gene: TRBJ1-4
v_gene: TRBV5-1
CDR3aa: CASSLLPGQGVGEKLFF

j_gene: TRBJ1-1
v_gene: TRBV11-2
CDR3aa: CASNWGQNTEAFF

j_gene: TRBJ2-2
v_gene: TRBV7-2
CDR3aa: CASIPGRRSGVGTGELFF

j_gene: TRBJ2-7
v_gene: TRBV6-6
CDR3aa: CASSYLGQGAKGEQYF

j_gene: TRBJ1-1
v_gene: TRBV2
CDR3aa: CAPQKQVAEAFF

j_gene: TRBJ1-3
v_gene: TRBV30
CDR3aa: CAWSLSTRFEGIGNTIYF

j_gene: TRBJ1-3
v_gene: TRBV28
CDR3aa: CASSLGTGTLSGNTIYF

j_gene: TRBJ2-7
v_gene: TRBV28
CDR3aa: CASNPPGTGKYEQYF

j_gene: TRBJ1-4
v_gene: TRBV5-1
CDR3aa: CASSSDRGRGNEKLFF

j_gene: TRBJ1-4
v_gene: TRBV5-6
CDR3aa: CASRPTGGREKLFF

j_gene: TRBJ1-5
v_gene: TRBV18
CDR3aa: CASSLGNQPQHF

j_gene: TRBJ2-7
v_gene: TRBV7-2
CDR3aa: CASSLYGLGTFHWEGEQYF

j_gene: TRBJ2-7
v_gene: TRBV5-5
CDR3aa: CASSQEGTYEQYF

j_gene: TRBJ2-3
v_gene: TRBV5-4
CDR3aa: CASSLSGYGTDTQYF

j_gene: TRBJ2-7
v_gene: TRBV4-1
CDR3aa: CASSQGPLRGFQIPYEQYF

j_gene: TRBJ1-1
v_gene: TRBV7-8
CDR3aa: CASSRWRWTGEEDEAFF

j_gene: TRBJ2-1
v_gene: TRBV11-2
CDR3aa: CASSTPGTADWNEQFF

j_gene: TRBJ2-3
v_gene: TRBV7-2
CDR3aa: CASSLTGTASTDTQYF

j_gene: TRBJ1-5
v_gene: TRBV6-1
CDR3aa: CASSERDALGNQPQHF

j_gene: TRBJ2-1
v_gene: TRBV6-5
CDR3aa: CASRSGLAQVNEQFF

j_gene: TRBJ1-2
v_gene: TRBV4-1
CDR3aa: CASSQARGDSVYGYTF

j_gene: TRBJ2-7
v_gene: TRBV25-1
CDR3aa: CASSPGTSGPTYEQYF

j_gene: TRBJ1-1
v_gene: TRBV6-5
CDR3aa: CASSKDRVNTEAFF

j_gene: TRBJ2-3
v_gene: TRBV7-9
CDR3aa: CASSPLAGTDTQYF

j_gene: TRBJ2-1
v_gene: TRBV30
CDR3aa: CAWSLGRTSGYNEQFF

j_gene: TRBJ1-1
v_gene: TRBV2
CDR3aa: CASSEAGGGTNTEAFF